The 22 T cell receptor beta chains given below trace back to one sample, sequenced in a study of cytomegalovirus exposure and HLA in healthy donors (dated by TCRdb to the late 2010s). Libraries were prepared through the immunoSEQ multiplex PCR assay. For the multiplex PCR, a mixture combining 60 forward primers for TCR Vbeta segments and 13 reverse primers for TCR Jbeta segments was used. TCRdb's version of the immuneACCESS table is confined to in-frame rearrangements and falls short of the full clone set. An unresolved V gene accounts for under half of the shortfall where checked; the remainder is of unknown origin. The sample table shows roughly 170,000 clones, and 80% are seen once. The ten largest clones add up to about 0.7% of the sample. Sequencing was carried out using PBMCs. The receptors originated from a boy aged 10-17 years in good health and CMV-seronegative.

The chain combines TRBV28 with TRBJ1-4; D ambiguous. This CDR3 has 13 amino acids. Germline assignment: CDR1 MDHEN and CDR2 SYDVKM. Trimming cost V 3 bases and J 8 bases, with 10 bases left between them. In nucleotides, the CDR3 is TGTGCCAGCAGTTTGGGGAGTCGGGAAAAACTGTTTTTT. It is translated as CASSLGSREKLFF.

In DNA form, the CDR3 reads TGTGCCAGCAGTGAACGGTTCAGCGGGGGAGCCGGGGAGCTGTTTTTT. The encoded protein is CASSERFSGGAGELFF. The chain links TRBV6-1 to TRBJ2-2, with 8 bases lining up with TRBD2. Trimming removed 2 bases from V and 6 bases from J; junction bases left unmatched: 8. The CDR3 contains 16 residues. Germline-derived CDR1 and CDR2 are MNHNS and SASEGT.

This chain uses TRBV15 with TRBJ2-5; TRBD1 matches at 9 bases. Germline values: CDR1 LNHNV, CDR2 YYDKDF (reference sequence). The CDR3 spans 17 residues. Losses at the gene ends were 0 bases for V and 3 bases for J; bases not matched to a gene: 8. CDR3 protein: CATSRDYEQGAEETQYF. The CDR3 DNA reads TGTGCCACCAGCAGAGATTACGAACAGGGGGCGGAAGAGACCCAGTACTTC. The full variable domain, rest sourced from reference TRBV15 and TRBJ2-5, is DAMVIQNPRYQVTQFGKPVTLSCSQTLNHNVMYWYQQKSSQAPKLLFHYYDKDFNNEADTPDNFQSRRPNTSFCFLDIRSPGLGDTAMYLCATSRDYEQGAEETQYFGPGTRLLVL.

The CDR3 DNA is TGTGCCAGCAGTTTAGTACCCCCCACAGGGGATAGTGAAGCTTTCTTT. As protein: CASSLVPPTGDSEAFF. The V gene is TRBV28, the J gene TRBJ1-1; TRBD1 aligns across 7 bases. Germline loops: CDR1 MDHEN, CDR2 SYDVKM. The CDR3 totals 16 residues. V dropped 2 bases and J dropped 7; count of bases not matched to a gene: 13.

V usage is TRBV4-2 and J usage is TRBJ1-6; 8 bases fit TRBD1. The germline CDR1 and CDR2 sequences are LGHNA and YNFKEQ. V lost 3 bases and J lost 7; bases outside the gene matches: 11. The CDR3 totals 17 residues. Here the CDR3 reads CASSQGGVRQGNSPLHF. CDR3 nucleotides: TGTGCCAGCAGCCAGGGGGGGGTGAGACAGGGGAATTCACCCCTCCACTTT.

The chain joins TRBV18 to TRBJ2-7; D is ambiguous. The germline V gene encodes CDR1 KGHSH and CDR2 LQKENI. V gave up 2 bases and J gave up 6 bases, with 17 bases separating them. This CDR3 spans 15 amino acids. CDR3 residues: CASSPGGPPVGEQYF. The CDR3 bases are TGTGCCAGCTCACCAGGCGGTCCCCCGGTGGGCGAGCAGTACTTC. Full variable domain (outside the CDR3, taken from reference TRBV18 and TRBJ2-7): NAGVMQNPRHLVRRRGQEARLRCSPMKGHSHVYWYRQLPEEGLKFMVYLQKENIIDESGMPKERFSAEFPKEGPSILRIQQVVRGDSAAYFCASSPGGPPVGEQYFGPGTRLTVT.

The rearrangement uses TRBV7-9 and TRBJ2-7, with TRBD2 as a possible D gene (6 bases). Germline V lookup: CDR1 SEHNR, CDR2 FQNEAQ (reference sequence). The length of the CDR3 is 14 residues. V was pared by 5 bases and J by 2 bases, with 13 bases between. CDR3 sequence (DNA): TGTGCCAGCAGCCCGGGCGGGGACCCCTACGAGCAGTACTTC. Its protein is CASSPGGDPYEQYF.

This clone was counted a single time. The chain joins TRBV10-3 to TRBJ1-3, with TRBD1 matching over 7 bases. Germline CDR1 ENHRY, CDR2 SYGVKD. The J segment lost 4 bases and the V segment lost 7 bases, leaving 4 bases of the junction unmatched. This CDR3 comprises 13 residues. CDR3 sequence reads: CAITSGQGNTIYF. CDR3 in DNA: TGTGCCATCACATCGGGACAGGGAAACACCATATATTTT.

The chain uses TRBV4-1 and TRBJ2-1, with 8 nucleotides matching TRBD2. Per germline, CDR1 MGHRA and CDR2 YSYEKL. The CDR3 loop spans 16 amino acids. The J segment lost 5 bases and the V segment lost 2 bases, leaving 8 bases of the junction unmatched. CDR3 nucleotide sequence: TGCGCCAGCAGCCAACGAGCGGGGGAGTATCACAATGAGCAGTTCTTC. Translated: CASSQRAGEYHNEQFF.

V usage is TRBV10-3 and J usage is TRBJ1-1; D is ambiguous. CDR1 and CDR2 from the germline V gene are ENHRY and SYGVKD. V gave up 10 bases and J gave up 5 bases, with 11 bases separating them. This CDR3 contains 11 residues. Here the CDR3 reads CATSGQTEAFF. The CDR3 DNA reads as TGTGCCACTTCTGGTCAGACTGAAGCTTTCTTT.

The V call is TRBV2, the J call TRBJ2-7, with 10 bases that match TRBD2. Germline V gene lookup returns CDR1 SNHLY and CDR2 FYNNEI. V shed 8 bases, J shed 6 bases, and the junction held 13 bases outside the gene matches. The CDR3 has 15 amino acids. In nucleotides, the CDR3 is TGTGCCAGCTCCCTGGGGAGCGGGGGGGGGAGCGAGCAGTACTTC. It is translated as CASSLGSGGGSEQYF.

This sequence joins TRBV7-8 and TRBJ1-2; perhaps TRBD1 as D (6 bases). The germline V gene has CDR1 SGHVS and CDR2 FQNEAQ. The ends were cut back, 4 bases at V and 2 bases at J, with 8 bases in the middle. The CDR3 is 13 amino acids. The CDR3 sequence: CASSSGTNYGYTF. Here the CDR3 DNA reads TGTGCCAGCAGCTCCGGGACAAACTATGGCTACACCTTC.

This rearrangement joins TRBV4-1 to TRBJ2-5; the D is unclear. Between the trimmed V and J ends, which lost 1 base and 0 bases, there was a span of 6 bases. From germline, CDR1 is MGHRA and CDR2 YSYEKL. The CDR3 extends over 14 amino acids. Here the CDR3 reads CASSQGANQETQYF. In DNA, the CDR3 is TGCGCCAGCAGCCAAGGGGCAAACCAAGAGACCCAGTACTTC.

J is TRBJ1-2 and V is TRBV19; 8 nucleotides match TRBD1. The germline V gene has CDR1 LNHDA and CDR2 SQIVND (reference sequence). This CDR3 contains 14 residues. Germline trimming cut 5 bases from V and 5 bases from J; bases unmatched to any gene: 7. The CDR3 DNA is TGTGCCAGTAGTTACAGGGGGTCGGGGTATGGCTACACCTTC. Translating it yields CASSYRGSGYGYTF.

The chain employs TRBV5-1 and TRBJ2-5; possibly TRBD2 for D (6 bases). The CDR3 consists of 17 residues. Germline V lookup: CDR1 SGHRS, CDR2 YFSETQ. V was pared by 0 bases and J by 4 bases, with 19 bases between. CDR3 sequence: CASSLELVRGAAETQYF. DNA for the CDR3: TGCGCCAGCAGCTTGGAACTAGTGCGGGGAGCGGCAGAGACCCAGTACTTC.

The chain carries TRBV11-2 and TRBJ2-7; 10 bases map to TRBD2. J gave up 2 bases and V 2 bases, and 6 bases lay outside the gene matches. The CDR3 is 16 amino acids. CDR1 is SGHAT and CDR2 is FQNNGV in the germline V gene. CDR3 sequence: CASSLTTSGFTYEQYF. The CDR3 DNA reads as TGTGCCAGCAGCTTAACGACTAGCGGGTTTACCTACGAGCAGTACTTC.

CDR3 nucleotide sequence: TGTGCCAGTACCAACTCGGGGCTAGCGGGAGGGCGGGAGCAGTTCTTC. The encoded protein is CASTNSGLAGGREQFF. The chain couples TRBV19 to TRBJ2-1, with 12 positions matching TRBD2. V lost 7 bases and J lost 10; bases outside the gene matches: 14. The germline V gene encodes CDR1 LNHDA and CDR2 SQIVND (reference sequence). There are 16 residues in the CDR3.

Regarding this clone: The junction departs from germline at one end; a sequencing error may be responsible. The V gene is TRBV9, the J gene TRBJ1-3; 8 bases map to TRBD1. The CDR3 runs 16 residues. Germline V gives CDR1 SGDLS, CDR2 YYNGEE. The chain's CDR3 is CASSRGQGLSRNTIYF. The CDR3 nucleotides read TGTGCCAGCAGTAGAGGACAGGGCCTCTCTAGAAACACCATATATTTT.

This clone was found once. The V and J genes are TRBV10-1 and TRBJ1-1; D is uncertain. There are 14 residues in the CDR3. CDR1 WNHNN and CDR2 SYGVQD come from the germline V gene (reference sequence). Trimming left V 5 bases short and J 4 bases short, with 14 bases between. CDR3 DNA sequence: TGCGCCAGCAGTTCGGATGGTAGCTCCACTGAAGCTTTCTTT. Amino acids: CASSSDGSSTEAFF.

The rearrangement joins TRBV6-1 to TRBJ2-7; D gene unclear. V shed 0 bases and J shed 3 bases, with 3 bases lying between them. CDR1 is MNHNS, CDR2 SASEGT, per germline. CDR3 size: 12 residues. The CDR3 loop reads CASSEARYEQYF. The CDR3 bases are TGTGCCAGCAGTGAAGCGCGCTACGAGCAGTACTTC.

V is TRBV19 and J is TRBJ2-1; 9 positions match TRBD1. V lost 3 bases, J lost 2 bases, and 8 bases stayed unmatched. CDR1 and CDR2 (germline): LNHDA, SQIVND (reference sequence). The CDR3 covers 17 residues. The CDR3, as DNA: TGTGCCAGTAGTATGATGGTTGGGACAGGGCCCTACAATGAGCAGTTCTTC. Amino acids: CASSMMVGTGPYNEQFF.

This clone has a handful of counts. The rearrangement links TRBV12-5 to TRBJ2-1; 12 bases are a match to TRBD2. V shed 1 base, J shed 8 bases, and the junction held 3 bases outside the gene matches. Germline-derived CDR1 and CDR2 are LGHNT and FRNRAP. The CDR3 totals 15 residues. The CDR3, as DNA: TGTGCTAGTGGTTTGGGGCTAGCGGGAGGGCATGAGCAGTTCTTC. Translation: CASGLGLAGGHEQFF.